One and the same sample provided the 9 T cell receptor beta chains below, sequenced in a study of blood T cell repertoires in COVID-19. Libraries were prepared by immunoSEQ multiplex PCR; TCRdb keeps only in-frame clonotypes and omits some of them. The profile shows 150,000 to 200,000 clones, more than 75% of them singletons. The sequenced sample was PBMCs or T cells enriched from blood (not recorded which). These receptors were collected from a woman between 50 and 59 years old with acute COVID-19.

Turning to this clone: Other DNA sequences in this specimen translate into the identical CDR3. The chain uses TRBV25-1 and TRBJ2-1, with 7 bases lining up with TRBD2. V lost 6 bases and J lost 3; bases outside the gene matches: 2. Germline V gene lookup returns CDR1 MGHDK and CDR2 SYGVNS. The CDR3 contains 13 residues. The CDR3 nucleotides read TGTGCCAGCAGCCGCGGGGGCTACAATGAGCAGTTCTTC. Translation gives CASSRGGYNEQFF.

Many counts were recorded for this clone. The chain recombines TRBV11-2 with TRBJ1-1, with a tentative D call TRBD1 (5 bases). The V and J ends lost 5 bases and 4 bases respectively, with 11 bases between them. The CDR3 loop spans 13 amino acids. Germline V lookup: CDR1 SGHAT, CDR2 FQNNGV. The CDR3 nucleotides read TGTGCCAGCAGCACCCAGGGAGGCACTGAAGCTTTCTTT. Residues: CASSTQGGTEAFF.

J is TRBJ1-2 and V is TRBV6-5; D is ambiguous. The CDR3 has 14 residues. Germline V lookup: CDR1 MNHEY, CDR2 SVGAGI. V gave up 5 bases and J gave up 3 bases, with 13 bases separating them. The CDR3 spells CASSRNAADYGYTF. DNA of the CDR3: TGTGCCAGCAGTCGCAATGCGGCGGACTATGGCTACACCTTC.

CDR3 region: CASSLTGGARSYNSPLHF. The CDR3 DNA reads TGTGCCAGCTCCCTAACAGGGGGAGCTAGGTCCTATAATTCACCCCTCCACTTT. The rearrangement links TRBV18 to TRBJ1-6; TRBD1 matches 8 bases. The CDR3 runs to 18 residues. J lost 1 base, V lost 6 bases, and 11 bases had no gene match. CDR1 is KGHSH, CDR2 LQKENI, per germline.

This clone was counted a few times. The V call is TRBV6-5, the J call TRBJ2-2, with D perhaps TRBD1 (5 bases). CDR3 size: 15 residues. Germline V gene lookup returns CDR1 MNHEY and CDR2 SVGAGI. V was trimmed by 2 bases and J by 4 bases, leaving 11 bases between them. DNA for the CDR3: TGTGCCAGCAGTTACGAAGGCAGGGCCACCGGGGAGCTGTTTTTT. Its translation is CASSYEGRATGELFF.

The CDR3 region has the DNA TGTGCCAGCAGCCAAGGTCAGGCCCATAACTATGGCTACACCTTC. Its protein product is CASSQGQAHNYGYTF. The V gene is TRBV14, the J gene TRBJ1-2, with D unresolved. The V gene's germline CDR1 is SGHDN and CDR2 FVKESK. The V gene lost 1 base and the J gene lost 1 base, with 10 bases spanning the gap. The CDR3 contains 15 residues.

This chain uses TRBV9 with TRBJ2-1; 10 bases are shared with TRBD2. This CDR3 region has 14 residues. Germline V gene lookup returns CDR1 SGDLS and CDR2 YYNGEE. With V trimmed by 2 bases and J by 8 bases, 4 bases remained unmatched. DNA for the CDR3: TGTGCCAGCAGCGTTAGCGGGGGGCTTGATGAGCAGTTCTTC. Protein: CASSVSGGLDEQFF. Complete variable domain (other parts from reference TRBV9 and TRBJ2-1): DSGVTQTPKHLITATGQRVTLRCSPRSGDLSVYWYQQSLDQGLQFLIQYYNGEERAKGNILERFSAQQFPDLHSELNLSSLELGDSALYFCASSVSGGLDEQFFGPGTRLTVL.

The chain combines TRBV28 with TRBJ2-3; D is undetermined. Per germline, CDR1 MDHEN and CDR2 SYDVKM. The CDR3 sequence is 14 residues long. Trimming stripped 1 base from V and 2 bases from J, with 7 bases between. The CDR3 loop is CASSLSLITDTQYF. The CDR3 DNA reads TGTGCCAGCAGTTTATCTCTAATCACAGATACGCAGTATTTT.

The sample holds one count of this clone. This chain joins TRBV21-1 and TRBJ2-7; the table calls TRBD2, which could not be checked here. TRBV21-1 is labeled a pseudogene. CDR3 length: 19 amino acids. This CDR3 reads CASSKVGGLAGRFRYEQYV. DNA of the CDR3: TGTGCCAGCAGCAAAGTGGGCGGACTAGCGGGGCGTTTCCGGTACGAGCAGTACGTC.